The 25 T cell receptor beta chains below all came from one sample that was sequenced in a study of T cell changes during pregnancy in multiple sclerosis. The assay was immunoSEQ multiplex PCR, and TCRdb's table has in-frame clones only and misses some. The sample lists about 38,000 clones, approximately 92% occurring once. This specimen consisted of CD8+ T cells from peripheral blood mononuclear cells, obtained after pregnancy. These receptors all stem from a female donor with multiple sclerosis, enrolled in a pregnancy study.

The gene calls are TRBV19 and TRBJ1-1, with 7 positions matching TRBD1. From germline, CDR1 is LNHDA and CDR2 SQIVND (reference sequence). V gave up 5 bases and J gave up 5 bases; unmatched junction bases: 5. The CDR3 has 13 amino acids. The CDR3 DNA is TGTGCCAGTAGTTACAGGGGTAGGACTGAAGCTTTCTTT. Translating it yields CASSYRGRTEAFF. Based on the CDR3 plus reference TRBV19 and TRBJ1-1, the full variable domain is DGGITQSPKYLFRKEGQNVTLSCEQNLNHDAMYWYRQDPGQGLRLIYYSQIVNDFQKGDIAEGYSVSREKKESFPLTVTSAQKNPTAFYLCASSYRGRTEAFFGQGTRLTVV.

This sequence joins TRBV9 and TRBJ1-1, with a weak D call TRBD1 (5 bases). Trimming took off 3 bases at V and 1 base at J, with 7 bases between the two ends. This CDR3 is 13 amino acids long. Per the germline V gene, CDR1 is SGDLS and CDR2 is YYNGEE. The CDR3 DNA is TGTGCCAGCAGCGCCAGGGCGAACACTGAAGCTTTCTTT. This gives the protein CASSARANTEAFF.

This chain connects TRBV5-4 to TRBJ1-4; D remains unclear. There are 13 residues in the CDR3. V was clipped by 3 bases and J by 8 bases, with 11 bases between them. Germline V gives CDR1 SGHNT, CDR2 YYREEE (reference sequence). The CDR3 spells CASSSLTGEKLFF. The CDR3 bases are TGTGCCAGCAGCTCGCTGACGGGGGAAAAACTGTTTTTT. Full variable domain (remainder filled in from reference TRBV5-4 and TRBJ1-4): ETGVTQSPTHLIKTRGQQVTLRCSSQSGHNTVSWYQQALGQGPQFIFQYYREEENGRGNFPPRFSGLQFPNYSSELNVNALELDDSALYLCASSSLTGEKLFFGSGTQLSVL.

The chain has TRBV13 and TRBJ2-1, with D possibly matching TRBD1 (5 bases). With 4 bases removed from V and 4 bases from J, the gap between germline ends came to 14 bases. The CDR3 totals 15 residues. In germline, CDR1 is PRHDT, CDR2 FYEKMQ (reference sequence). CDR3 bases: TGTGCCAGCAGCTCGACAGATGTACTTTACAATGAGCAGTTCTTC. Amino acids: CASSSTDVLYNEQFF.

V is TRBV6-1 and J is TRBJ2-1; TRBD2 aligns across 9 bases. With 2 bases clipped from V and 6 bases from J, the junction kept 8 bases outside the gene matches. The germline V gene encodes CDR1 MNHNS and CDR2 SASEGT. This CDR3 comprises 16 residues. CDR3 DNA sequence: TGTGCCAGCAGTGAATGGTCTAGCGGGAATTTCAATGAGCAGTTCTTC. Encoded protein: CASSEWSSGNFNEQFF.

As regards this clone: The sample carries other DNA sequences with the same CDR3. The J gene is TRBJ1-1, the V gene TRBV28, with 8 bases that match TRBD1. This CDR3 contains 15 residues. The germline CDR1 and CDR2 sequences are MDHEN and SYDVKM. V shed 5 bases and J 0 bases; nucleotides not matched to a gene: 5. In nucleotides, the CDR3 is TGTGCCAGCAGTCCCAGACAGGGGATGAACACTGAAGCTTTCTTT. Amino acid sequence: CASSPRQGMNTEAFF.

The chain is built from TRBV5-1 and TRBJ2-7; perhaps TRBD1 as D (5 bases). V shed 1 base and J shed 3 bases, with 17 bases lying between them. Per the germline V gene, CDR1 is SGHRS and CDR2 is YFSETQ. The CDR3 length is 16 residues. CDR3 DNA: TGCGCCAGCAGCTTGCTAAGGGGCGCGTGGAACTACGAGCAGTACTTC. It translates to CASSLLRGAWNYEQYF.

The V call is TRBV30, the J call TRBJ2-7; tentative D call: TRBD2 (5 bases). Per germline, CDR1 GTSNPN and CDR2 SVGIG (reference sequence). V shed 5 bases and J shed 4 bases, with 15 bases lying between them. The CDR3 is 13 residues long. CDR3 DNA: TGTGCCTGGTGTTCGACCACGGGATACGAGCAGTACTTC. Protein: CAWCSTTGYEQYF.

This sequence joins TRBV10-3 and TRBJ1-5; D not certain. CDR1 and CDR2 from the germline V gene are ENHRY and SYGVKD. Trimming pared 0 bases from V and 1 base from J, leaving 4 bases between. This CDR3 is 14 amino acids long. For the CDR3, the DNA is TGTGCCATCAGTGAGTCCAGGAGCAATCAGCCCCAGCATTTT. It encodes CAISESRSNQPQHF.

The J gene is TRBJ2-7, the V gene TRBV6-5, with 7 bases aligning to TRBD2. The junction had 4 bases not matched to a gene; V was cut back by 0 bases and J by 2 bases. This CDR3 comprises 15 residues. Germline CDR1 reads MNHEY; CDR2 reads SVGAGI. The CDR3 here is CASSYSGGGTYEQYF. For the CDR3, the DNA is TGTGCCAGCAGTTACTCTGGCGGGGGTACCTACGAGCAGTACTTC.

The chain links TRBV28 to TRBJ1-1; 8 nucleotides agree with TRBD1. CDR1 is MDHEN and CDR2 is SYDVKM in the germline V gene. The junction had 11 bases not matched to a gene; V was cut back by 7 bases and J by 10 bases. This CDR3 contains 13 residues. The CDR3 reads CASISDRVELAFF. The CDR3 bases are TGTGCCAGCATCTCGGACAGGGTAGAGTTAGCTTTCTTT.

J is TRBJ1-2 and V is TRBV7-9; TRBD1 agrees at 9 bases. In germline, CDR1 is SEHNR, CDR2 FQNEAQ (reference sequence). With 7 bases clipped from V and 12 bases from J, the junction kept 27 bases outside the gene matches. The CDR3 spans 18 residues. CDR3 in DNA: TGTGCCAGCACCCGGGGGATGGTAGAGGGACAGGGCAGGTTGGTGAACACCTTC. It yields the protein CASTRGMVEGQGRLVNTF.

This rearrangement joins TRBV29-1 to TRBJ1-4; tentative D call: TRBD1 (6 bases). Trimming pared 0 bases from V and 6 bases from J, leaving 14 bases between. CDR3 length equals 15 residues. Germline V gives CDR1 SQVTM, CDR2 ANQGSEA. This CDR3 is CSVEDGETGHEKLFF. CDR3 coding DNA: TGCAGCGTTGAAGATGGGGAGACAGGTCATGAAAAACTGTTTTTT.

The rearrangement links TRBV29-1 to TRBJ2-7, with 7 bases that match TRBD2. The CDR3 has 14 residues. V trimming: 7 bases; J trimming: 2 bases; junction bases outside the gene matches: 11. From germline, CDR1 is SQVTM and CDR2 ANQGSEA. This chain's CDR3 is CSAWGGARAYEQYF. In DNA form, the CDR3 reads TGCAGCGCCTGGGGGGGAGCCAGGGCCTACGAGCAGTACTTC.

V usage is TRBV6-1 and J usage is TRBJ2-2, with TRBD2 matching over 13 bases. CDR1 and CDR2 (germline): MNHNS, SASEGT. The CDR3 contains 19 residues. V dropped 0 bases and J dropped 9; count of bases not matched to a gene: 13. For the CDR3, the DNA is TGTGCCAGCAGTGAAGCGCTGTGGAGACTAGCGGGAGGAAACCGGGAGCTGTTTTTT. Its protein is CASSEALWRLAGGNRELFF.

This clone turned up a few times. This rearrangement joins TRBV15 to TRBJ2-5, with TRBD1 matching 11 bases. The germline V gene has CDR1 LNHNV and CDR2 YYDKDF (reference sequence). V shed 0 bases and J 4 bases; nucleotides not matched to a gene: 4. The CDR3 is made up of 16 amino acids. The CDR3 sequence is CATSRDRTGGAETQYF. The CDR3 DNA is TGTGCCACCAGCAGAGATCGGACAGGGGGCGCAGAGACCCAGTACTTC.

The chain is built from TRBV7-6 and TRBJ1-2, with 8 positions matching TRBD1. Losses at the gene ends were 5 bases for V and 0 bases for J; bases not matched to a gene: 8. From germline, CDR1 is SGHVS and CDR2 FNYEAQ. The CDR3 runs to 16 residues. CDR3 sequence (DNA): TGTGCCAGCAGCGAAGGGACAGGCGCTCCTAACTATGGCTACACCTTC. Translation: CASSEGTGAPNYGYTF.

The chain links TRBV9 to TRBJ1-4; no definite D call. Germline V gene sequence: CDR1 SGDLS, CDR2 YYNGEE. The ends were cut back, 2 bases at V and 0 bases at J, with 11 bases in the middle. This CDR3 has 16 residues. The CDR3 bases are TGTGCCAGCAGCGTGGAAGGGAGTGCAACTAATGAAAAACTGTTTTTT. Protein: CASSVEGSATNEKLFF.

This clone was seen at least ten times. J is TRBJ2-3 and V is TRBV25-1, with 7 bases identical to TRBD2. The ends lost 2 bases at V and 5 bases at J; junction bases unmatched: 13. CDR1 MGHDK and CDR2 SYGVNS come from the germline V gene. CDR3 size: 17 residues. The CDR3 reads CASSERASGRGLDTQYF. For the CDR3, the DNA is TGTGCCAGCAGTGAAAGGGCTAGCGGACGGGGGTTAGATACGCAGTATTTT.

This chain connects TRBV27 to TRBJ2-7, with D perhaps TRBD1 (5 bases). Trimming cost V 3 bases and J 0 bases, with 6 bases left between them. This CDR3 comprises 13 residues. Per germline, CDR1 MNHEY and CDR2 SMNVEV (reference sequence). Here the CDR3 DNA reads TGTGCCAGCAGTTTGACAGCCTCCTACGAGCAGTACTTC. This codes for CASSLTASYEQYF.

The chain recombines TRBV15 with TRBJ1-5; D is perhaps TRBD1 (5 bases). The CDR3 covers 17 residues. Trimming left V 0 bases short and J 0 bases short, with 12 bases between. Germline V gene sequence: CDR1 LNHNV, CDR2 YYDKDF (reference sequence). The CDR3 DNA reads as TGTGCCACCAGCAGAGATTGGGGCAGGGATAGCAATCAGCCCCAGCATTTT. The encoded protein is CATSRDWGRDSNQPQHF. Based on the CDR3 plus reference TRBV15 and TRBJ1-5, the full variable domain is DAMVIQNPRYQVTQFGKPVTLSCSQTLNHNVMYWYQQKSSQAPKLLFHYYDKDFNNEADTPDNFQSRRPNTSFCFLDIRSPGLGDTAMYLCATSRDWGRDSNQPQHFGDGTRLSIL.

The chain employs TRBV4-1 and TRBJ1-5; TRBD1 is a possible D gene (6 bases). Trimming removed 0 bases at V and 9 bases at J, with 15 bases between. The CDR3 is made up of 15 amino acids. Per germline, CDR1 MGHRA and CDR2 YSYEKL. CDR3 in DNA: TGCGCCAGCAGCCAAGATGGGGGGGGCTGGCTGCCCCAGCATTTT. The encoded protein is CASSQDGGGWLPQHF.

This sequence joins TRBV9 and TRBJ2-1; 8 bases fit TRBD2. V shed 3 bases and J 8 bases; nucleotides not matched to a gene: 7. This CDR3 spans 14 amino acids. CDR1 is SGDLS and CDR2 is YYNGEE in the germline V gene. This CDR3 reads CASSEEGGRYEQFF. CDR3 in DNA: TGTGCCAGCAGCGAGGAGGGCGGGAGGTATGAGCAGTTCTTC.

The CDR3 sequence: CASSPVGNYGYTF. CDR3 in DNA: TGTGCCAGCAGCCCCGTCGGGAACTATGGCTACACCTTC. The gene calls are TRBV6-5 and TRBJ1-2; D is unresolved. The CDR3 runs 13 residues. V dropped 6 bases and J dropped 2 bases, with 10 bases sitting between them. Germline values: CDR1 MNHEY, CDR2 SVGAGI.

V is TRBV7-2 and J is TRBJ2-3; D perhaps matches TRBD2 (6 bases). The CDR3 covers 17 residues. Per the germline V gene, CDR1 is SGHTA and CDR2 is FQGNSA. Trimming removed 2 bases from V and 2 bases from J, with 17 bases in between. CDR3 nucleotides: TGTGCCAGCAGCTTAATCCCACTAGCCTTCAACACAGATACGCAGTATTTT. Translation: CASSLIPLAFNTDTQYF.